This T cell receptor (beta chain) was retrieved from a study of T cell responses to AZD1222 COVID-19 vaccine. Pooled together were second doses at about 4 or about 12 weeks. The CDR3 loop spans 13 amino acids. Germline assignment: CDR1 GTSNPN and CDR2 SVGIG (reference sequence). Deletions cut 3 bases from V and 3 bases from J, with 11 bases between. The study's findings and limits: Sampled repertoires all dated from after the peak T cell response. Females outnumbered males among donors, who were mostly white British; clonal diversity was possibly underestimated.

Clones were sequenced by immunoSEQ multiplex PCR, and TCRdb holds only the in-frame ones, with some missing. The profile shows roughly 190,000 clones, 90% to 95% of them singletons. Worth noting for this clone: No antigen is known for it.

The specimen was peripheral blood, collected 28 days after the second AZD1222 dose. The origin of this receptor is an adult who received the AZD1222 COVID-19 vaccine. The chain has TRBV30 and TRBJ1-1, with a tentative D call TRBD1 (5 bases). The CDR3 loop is CAWRPTGYTEAFF. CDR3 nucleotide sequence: TGTGCCTGGAGGCCTACAGGCTACACTGAAGCTTTCTTT.